A single sample gave rise to the 13 T cell receptor beta chains below, sequenced in a study of blood T cell repertoires in COVID-19 (dated by TCRdb to the early 2020s). Library creation used the immunoSEQ multiplex PCR assay. The immuneACCESS repertoire file appears here via TCRdb, limited to in-frame rearrangements. These files lack a portion of the clones; in checked studies, under half of the deficit traces to unresolved V genes, and the cause of the others is not known. The sample profile shows approximately 350,000 clones; around 88% of them were found once. About 7.6% of the sample belongs to the ten largest clones. Sequenced material: peripheral blood. The receptors stem from a woman aged 60-75 years with COVID-19, enrolled during active disease.

The V and J genes are TRBV15 and TRBJ1-2, with a weak D call TRBD1 (5 bases). Germline-derived CDR1 and CDR2 are LNHNV and YYDKDF (reference sequence). There are 15 residues in the CDR3. With 5 bases removed from V and 0 bases from J, the gap between germline ends came to 13 bases. CDR3 sequence reads: CATSFRYRTNYGYTF. The CDR3 DNA is TGTGCCACCAGCTTCCGCTACAGGACTAACTATGGCTACACCTTC. The whole variable domain, remainder taken from reference TRBV15 and TRBJ1-2, is DAMVIQNPRYQVTQFGKPVTLSCSQTLNHNVMYWYQQKSSQAPKLLFHYYDKDFNNEADTPDNFQSRRPNTSFCFLDIRSPGLGDTAMYLCATSFRYRTNYGYTFGSGTRLTVV.

The chain uses TRBV4-2 and TRBJ2-7; 7 bases are a match to TRBD1. CDR3 size: 17 residues. CDR1 is LGHNA, CDR2 YNFKEQ, per germline. The trim removed 2 bases at V and 3 bases at J, leaving 13 bases unmatched. CDR3 region: CASSQPFRGRGIYEQYF. CDR3 bases: TGTGCCAGCAGCCAACCCTTTAGAGGCAGGGGGATCTACGAGCAGTACTTC.

The gene calls are TRBV2 and TRBJ1-3, with 10 bases matching TRBD1. Germline V gene data show CDR1 as SNHLY and CDR2 as FYNNEI. CDR3 length equals 15 residues. Trimming took 3 bases from V and 2 from J; bases not matched to a gene: 1. The CDR3 DNA is TGTGCCAGCAGTGAGACAGGGGGCCCTGGAAACACCATATATTTT. Translating gives CASSETGGPGNTIYF.

The V and J genes are TRBV16 and TRBJ1-2; D gene ambiguous. This CDR3 spans 14 amino acids. Germline V gene data show CDR1 as KGHSY and CDR2 as FQNENV. Trimming shortened V by 0 bases and J by 1 base, and 6 bases separated the two germline ends. CDR3 sequence (DNA): TGTGCCAGCAGCCAATCCCCCTATAACTATGGCTACACCTTC. Translation: CASSQSPYNYGYTF.

The chain combines TRBV7-8 with TRBJ2-7; a weak D match, TRBD2 (6 bases). This CDR3 has 16 amino acids. Germline V lookup: CDR1 SGHVS, CDR2 FQNEAQ. V was clipped by 2 bases and J by 3 bases, with 17 bases between them. The CDR3 nucleotides are TGTGCCAGCAGCTTATTGGGTGGGGGAGGATACTACGAGCAGTACTTC. Translated, it gives CASSLLGGGGYYEQYF.

The chain combines TRBV7-3 with TRBJ1-2; 7 nucleotides match TRBD1. Trimming removed 1 base from V and 6 bases from J; junction bases left unmatched: 2. This CDR3 has 13 amino acids. CDR1 and CDR2 from the germline V gene are SGHTA and FQGTGA. This CDR3 is CASSLITGDGYTF. The CDR3 DNA reads TGTGCCAGCAGCTTAATCACAGGGGATGGCTACACCTTC.

The V gene is TRBV4-3, the J gene TRBJ1-1; 7 nucleotides match TRBD1. With 1 base clipped from V and 9 bases from J, the junction kept 8 bases outside the gene matches. The CDR3 has 14 amino acids. The germline CDR1 and CDR2 sequences are LGHNA and YSLEER. CDR3 sequence reads: CASSQGPPGQQAFF. CDR3 DNA: TGCGCCAGCAGCCAAGGACCTCCGGGACAGCAAGCTTTCTTT.

The genes are TRBV30 and TRBJ1-2; D gene uncertain. Germline lookup yields CDR1 GTSNPN and CDR2 SVGIG (reference sequence). The CDR3 has 14 amino acids. Trimming took off 5 bases at V and 3 bases at J, with 16 bases between the two ends. In DNA, the CDR3 is TGTGCCTGGCATAGATGGGAGGCCTACTATGGCTACACCTTC. Amino acids: CAWHRWEAYYGYTF.

The rearrangement uses TRBV11-2 and TRBJ2-1, with TRBD2 matching 13 bases. CDR1 and CDR2 from the germline V gene are SGHAT and FQNNGV. The CDR3 spans 15 residues. V shed 6 bases, J shed 3 bases, and the junction held 2 bases outside the gene matches. The DNA for the CDR3 is TGTGCCAGCAGACTAGCGGGGGGGCTCTACAATGAGCAGTTCTTC. Amino acid sequence: CASRLAGGLYNEQFF. Supplemented by reference TRBV11-2 and TRBJ2-1, the full variable domain reads EAGVAQSPRYKIIEKRQSVAFWCNPISGHATLYWYQQILGQGPKLLIQFQNNGVVDDSQLPKDRFSAERLKGVDSTLKIQPAKLEDSAVYLCASRLAGGLYNEQFFGPGTRLTVL.

The rearrangement joins TRBV2 to TRBJ2-7; 8 bases match TRBD1. Losses at the gene ends were 7 bases for V and 4 bases for J; bases not matched to a gene: 9. Per germline, CDR1 SNHLY and CDR2 FYNNEI. CDR3 length: 14 residues. CDR3 DNA sequence: TGTGCCAGCACCGACCAGGGGGCGCGGTACGAGCAGTACTTC. It encodes CASTDQGARYEQYF.

V gene TRBV6-5 combines with J gene TRBJ2-1; 10 bases are shared with TRBD2. Germline-derived CDR1 and CDR2 are MNHEY and SVGAGI. V gave up 0 bases and J gave up 5 bases; unmatched junction bases: 4. The CDR3 runs to 16 residues. This CDR3 reads CASSYSMLAGDNEQFF. Written as DNA, the CDR3 is TGTGCCAGCAGTTACTCGATGCTAGCGGGGGACAATGAGCAGTTCTTC.

This clone was observed a single time. The V call is TRBV5-1, the J call TRBJ1-2; 10 bases line up with TRBD1. Germline CDR1 and CDR2: SGHRS and YFSETQ. V trimming: 3 bases; J trimming: 2 bases; junction bases outside the gene matches: 13. This CDR3 has 18 amino acids. CDR3 coding DNA: TGCGCCAGCAGCTCAAACCGGGACAGGGGAGAAGCGAACTATGGCTACACCTTC. Translation: CASSSNRDRGEANYGYTF. Variable domain in full (rest from reference TRBV5-1 and TRBJ1-2): KAGVTQTPRYLIKTRGQQVTLSCSPISGHRSVSWYQQTPGQGLQFLFEYFSETQRNKGNFPGRFSGRQFSNSRSEMNVSTLELGDSALYLCASSSNRDRGEANYGYTFGSGTRLTVV.

This chain connects TRBV20-1 to TRBJ1-5; D gene uncertain. Germline CDR1 and CDR2: DFQATT and SNEGSKA (reference sequence). Trimming took 6 bases from V and 3 from J, leaving 12 bases between them. This CDR3 region has 13 residues. CDR3 loop: CSASRAYNQPQHF. The CDR3 coding sequence is TGCAGTGCCAGTCGAGCCTACAATCAGCCCCAGCATTTT.